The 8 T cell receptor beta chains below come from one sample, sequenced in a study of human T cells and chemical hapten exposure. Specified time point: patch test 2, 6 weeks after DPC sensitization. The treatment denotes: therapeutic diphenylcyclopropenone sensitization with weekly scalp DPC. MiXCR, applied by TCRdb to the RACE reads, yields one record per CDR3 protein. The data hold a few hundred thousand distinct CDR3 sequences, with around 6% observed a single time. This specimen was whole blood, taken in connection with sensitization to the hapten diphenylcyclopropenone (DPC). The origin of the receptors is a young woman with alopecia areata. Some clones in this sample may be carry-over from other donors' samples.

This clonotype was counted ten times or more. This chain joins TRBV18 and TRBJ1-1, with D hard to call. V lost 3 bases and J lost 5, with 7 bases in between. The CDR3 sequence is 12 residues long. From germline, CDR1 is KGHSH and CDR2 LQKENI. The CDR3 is CASSPLDTEAFF. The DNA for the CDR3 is TGTGCCAGCTCACCCCTTGATACTGAAGCTTTCTTT.

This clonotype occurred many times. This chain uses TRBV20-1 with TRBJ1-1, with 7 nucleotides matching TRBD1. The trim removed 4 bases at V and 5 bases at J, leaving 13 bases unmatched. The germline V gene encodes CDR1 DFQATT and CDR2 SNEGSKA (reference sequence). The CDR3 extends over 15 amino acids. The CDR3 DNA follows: TGCAGTGCTAAAGACGGAGGAGGGGGCCGGACTGAAGCTTTCTTT. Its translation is CSAKDGGGGRTEAFF.

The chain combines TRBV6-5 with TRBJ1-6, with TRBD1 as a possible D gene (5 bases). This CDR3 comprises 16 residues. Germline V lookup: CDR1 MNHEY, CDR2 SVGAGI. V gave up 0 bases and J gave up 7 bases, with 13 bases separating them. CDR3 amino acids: CASSYSSTANNSPLHF. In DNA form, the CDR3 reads TGTGCCAGCAGTTACTCGTCGACAGCCAACAATTCACCCCTCCACTTT.

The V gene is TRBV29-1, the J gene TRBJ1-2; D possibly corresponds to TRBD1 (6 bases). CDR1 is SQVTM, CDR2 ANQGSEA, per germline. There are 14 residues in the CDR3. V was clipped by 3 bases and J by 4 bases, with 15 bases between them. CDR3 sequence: CSVERTGAAYGYTF. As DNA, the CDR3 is TGCAGCGTTGAGAGGACGGGGGCCGCCTATGGCTACACCTTC.

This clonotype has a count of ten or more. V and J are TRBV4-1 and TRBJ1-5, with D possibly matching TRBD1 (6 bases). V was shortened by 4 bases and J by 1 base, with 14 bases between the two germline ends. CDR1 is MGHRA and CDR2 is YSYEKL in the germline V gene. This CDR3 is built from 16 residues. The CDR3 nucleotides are TGCGCCAGCAGCCCTGAGGACAGCTTGAGCAATCAGCCCCAGCATTTT. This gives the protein CASSPEDSLSNQPQHF.

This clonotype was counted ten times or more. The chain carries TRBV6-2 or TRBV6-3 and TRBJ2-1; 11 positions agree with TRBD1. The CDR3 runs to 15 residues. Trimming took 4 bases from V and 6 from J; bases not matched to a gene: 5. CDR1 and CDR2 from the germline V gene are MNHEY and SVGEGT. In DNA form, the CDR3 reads TGTGCCAGCAGTTCTCTGGGACAGGGGGGCAATGAGCAGTTCTTC. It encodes CASSSLGQGGNEQFF.

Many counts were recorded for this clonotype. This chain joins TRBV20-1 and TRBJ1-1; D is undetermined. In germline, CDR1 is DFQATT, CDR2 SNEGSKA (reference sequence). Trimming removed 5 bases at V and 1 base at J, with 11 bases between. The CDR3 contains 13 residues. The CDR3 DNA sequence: TGCAGTGCTGGTAGGCAGCCGAACACTGAAGCTTTCTTT. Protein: CSAGRQPNTEAFF.

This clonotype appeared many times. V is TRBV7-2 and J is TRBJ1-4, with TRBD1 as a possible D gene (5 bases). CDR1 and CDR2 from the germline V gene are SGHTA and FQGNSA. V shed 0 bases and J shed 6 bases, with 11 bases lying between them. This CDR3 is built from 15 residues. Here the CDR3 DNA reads TGTGCCAGCAGCTTAGCCGCAGGGAGAGATGAAAAACTGTTTTTT. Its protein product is CASSLAAGRDEKLFF.